These 8 T cell receptor beta chains came from one sample sequenced in a study of cytomegalovirus exposure and HLA in healthy donors. Method: immunoSEQ multiplex PCR; TCRdb's copy keeps in-frame clones and lacks some. Of fewer than 200,000 clones listed, around 84% are singletons. The sample taken for sequencing was PBMCs. Every receptor here comes from a man aged 18 to 35 in good health and CMV-seropositive.

The V call is TRBV6-4, the J call TRBJ2-1; D unresolved. CDR1 is MRHNA and CDR2 is SNTAGT in the germline V gene. CDR3 length: 15 amino acids. Trimming pared 3 bases from V and 2 bases from J, leaving 11 bases between. CDR3 in DNA: TGTGCCAGCAGTGAGGAGCTGTCCGCCTACAATGAGCAGTTCTTC. Translation gives CASSEELSAYNEQFF.

This chain joins TRBV28 and TRBJ2-7; D is perhaps TRBD2 (7 bases). The CDR3 runs to 13 residues. Germline V gives CDR1 MDHEN, CDR2 SYDVKM. Trimming took 7 bases from V and 3 from J, leaving 13 bases between them. CDR3 sequence reads: CASTLGGGYEQYF. CDR3 sequence (DNA): TGTGCCAGCACCCTGGGAGGGGGCTACGAGCAGTACTTC.

Written as DNA, the CDR3 is TGTGCCAGCAGTGAAATTACGCAGGCGGGAGGCTACACCTTC. The encoded protein is CASSEITQAGGYTF. The chain uses TRBV6-1 and TRBJ1-2; D not certain. Trimming removed 2 bases from V and 8 bases from J, with 15 bases in between. The V gene's germline CDR1 is MNHNS and CDR2 SASEGT. The CDR3 consists of 14 residues.

The chain recombines TRBV6-4 with TRBJ2-3, with no clear D. Between the trimmed V and J ends, which lost 3 bases and 0 bases, there was a span of 4 bases. Germline CDR1 reads MRHNA; CDR2 reads SNTAGT. This CDR3 region has 13 residues. As DNA, the CDR3 is TGTGCCAGCAGTGAGGCAAGCACAGATACGCAGTATTTT. Its protein product is CASSEASTDTQYF.

This rearrangement joins TRBV29-1 to TRBJ2-5; D may be TRBD2 (6 bases). This CDR3 is 13 amino acids long. Deletions cut 8 bases from V and 1 base from J, with 14 bases between. Germline V gene lookup returns CDR1 SQVTM and CDR2 ANQGSEA. The CDR3 DNA is TGCAGCCCTTGCGGGGCCGTCCAAGAGACCCAGTACTTC. It translates to CSPCGAVQETQYF.

A single count supports this clone. The chain recombines TRBV4-1 with TRBJ1-6, with 8 bases fitting TRBD1. Per germline, CDR1 MGHRA and CDR2 YSYEKL. V lost 4 bases to trimming and J lost 7 bases; unmatched junction nucleotides: 3. The CDR3 totals 14 residues. The CDR3 DNA reads as TGCGCCAGCAGCCCAGGGGGCTCGAATTCACCCCTCCACTTT. Its translation is CASSPGGSNSPLHF.

The gene calls are TRBV28 and TRBJ2-1; TRBD1 agrees at 7 bases. CDR3 length: 17 residues. With 4 bases clipped from V and 8 bases from J, the junction kept 17 bases outside the gene matches. The germline CDR1 and CDR2 sequences are MDHEN and SYDVKM. The CDR3 region has the DNA TGTGCCAGCAGTTCCGACCGGACAGGATCTTTTAGGGATGAGCAGTTCTTC. It is translated as CASSSDRTGSFRDEQFF.

V is TRBV29-1 and J is TRBJ2-7; 10 nucleotides match TRBD2. Germline loops: CDR1 SQVTM, CDR2 ANQGSEA. Trimming removed 7 bases from V and 4 bases from J; junction bases left unmatched: 7. The CDR3 totals 13 residues. Written as DNA, the CDR3 is TGCAGCGCTCTAGCGGGGGCCGGGTACGAGCAGTACTTC. Protein: CSALAGAGYEQYF.